The 19 T cell receptor beta chains in this list originate from one sample, sequenced in a study of CD8+ T cells in alopecia areata. Following RNA extraction, reverse transcription yielded cDNA that acted as the sequencing template. Clones were read by immunoSEQ multiplex PCR, and TCRdb kept only the in-frame ones, dropping some. The table has more than 75,000 clones, roughly 41% seen once. Sequenced sample: CD4+ T cells sorted from blood. The receptors were sampled from a human donor with alopecia areata.

This clone was recorded a few times. This chain joins TRBV29-1 and TRBJ2-5, with D perhaps TRBD2 (6 bases). The germline gives CDR1 SQVTM, CDR2 ANQGSEA. There are 14 residues in the CDR3. V shed 2 bases and J shed 5 bases, with 15 bases lying between them. The CDR3 sequence is CSVELYRSGETQYF. The DNA of the CDR3 is TGCAGCGTTGAACTTTACAGAAGCGGGGAGACCCAGTACTTC.

The CDR3 here is CASSSGTGKQETQYF. CDR3 in DNA: TGCGCCAGCAGCTCAGGGACAGGGAAACAAGAGACCCAGTACTTC. The V call is TRBV5-1, the J call TRBJ2-5; 9 nucleotides agree with TRBD1. The CDR3 length is 15 residues. The junction had 5 bases not matched to a gene; V was cut back by 3 bases and J by 2 bases. Per the germline V gene, CDR1 is SGHRS and CDR2 is YFSETQ.

V usage is TRBV5-1 and J usage is TRBJ2-5; perhaps TRBD2 as D (7 bases). The germline V gene has CDR1 SGHRS and CDR2 YFSETQ. CDR3 size: 17 residues. The germline V and J ends were trimmed by 2 bases and 0 bases, with 17 bases remaining between them. As DNA, the CDR3 is TGCGCCAGCAGCTTAGGGGGGTCGGCGGGAGACCAAGAGACCCAGTACTTC. The encoded protein is CASSLGGSAGDQETQYF.

This clone was seen a few times. The CDR3 protein is CASSEGPSGTGAYEQYF. The CDR3 DNA follows: TGTGCCAGCAGTGAAGGGCCTAGCGGGACGGGAGCCTACGAGCAGTACTTC. The chain links TRBV2 to TRBJ2-7; 9 bases line up with TRBD2. V dropped 1 base and J dropped 2; count of bases not matched to a gene: 9. Germline V CDR1 and CDR2: SNHLY, FYNNEI. This CDR3 is 17 amino acids long.

The chain is built from TRBV28 and TRBJ2-7; perhaps D is TRBD1 or TRBD2 (5 bases each). The CDR3 covers 18 residues. Germline CDR1 MDHEN, CDR2 SYDVKM. Trimming took off 5 bases at V and 0 bases at J, with 23 bases between the two ends. The CDR3 here is CASSRMGWGPRSSYEQYF. The CDR3 nucleotides are TGTGCCAGCAGTCGTATGGGGTGGGGACCACGAAGCTCCTACGAGCAGTACTTC.

With respect to this clone: The sample holds other DNA sequences that translate to the same CDR3. The chain uses TRBV5-6 and TRBJ2-7; D may be TRBD1 (5 bases). Germline CDR1 reads SGHDT; CDR2 reads YYEEEE. The CDR3 loop spans 14 amino acids. The ends were cut back, 4 bases at V and 3 bases at J, with 14 bases in the middle. CDR3 DNA: TGTGCCAGCAGCCAGGGATTGGGGCACTACGAGCAGTACTTC. Residues: CASSQGLGHYEQYF. Supplemented by reference TRBV5-6 and TRBJ2-7, the full variable domain reads DAGVTQSPTHLIKTRGQQVTLRCSPKSGHDTVSWYQQALGQGPQFIFQYYEEEERQRGNFPDRFSGHQFPNYSSELNVNALLLGDSALYLCASSQGLGHYEQYFGPGTRLTVT.

The chain has TRBV20-1 and TRBJ1-1; D gene ambiguous. V was pared by 6 bases and J by 9 bases, with 14 bases between. This CDR3 is 11 amino acids long. Looked up from germline, CDR1 is DFQATT and CDR2 is SNEGSKA (reference sequence). CDR3 residues: CSAQIGVQAFF. DNA of the CDR3: TGCAGTGCGCAGATCGGGGTTCAAGCTTTCTTT.

The rearrangement uses TRBV5-6 and TRBJ2-3; D is possibly TRBD1 (6 bases). This CDR3 has 14 amino acids. The germline V gene encodes CDR1 SGHDT and CDR2 YYEEEE. Trimming took 4 bases from V and 2 from J, leaving 11 bases between them. CDR3 bases: TGTGCCAGCAGCCGCTCAGGGGCCACAGATACGCAGTATTTT. The encoded protein is CASSRSGATDTQYF.

This clone was seen many times. The rearrangement uses TRBV21-1 and TRBJ1-2; the table names TRBD1, a call not compared with the DNA. TRBV21-1 is a known pseudogene. The CDR3 has 16 residues. CDR3 loop: CASSYLPTGEGSGYTF. CDR3 coding DNA: TGTGCCAGCAGCTATCTGCCGACAGGGGAAGGGTCGGGCTACACCTTC.

CDR3 loop: CASSDGGKSYGYTF. For the CDR3, the DNA is TGTGCCAGCAGTGACGGGGGCAAAAGCTATGGCTACACCTTC. The chain uses TRBV2 and TRBJ1-2; weak D call: TRBD1 (6 bases). V gave up 3 bases and J gave up 4 bases, with 12 bases separating them. This CDR3 is built from 14 residues. Germline V gene sequence: CDR1 SNHLY, CDR2 FYNNEI.

This clone was counted a few times. This chain links TRBV5-1 with TRBJ1-6, with 8 bases that match TRBD1. This CDR3 is built from 14 residues. Germline V CDR1 and CDR2: SGHRS, YFSETQ. Germline trimming cut 1 base from V and 7 bases from J; bases unmatched to any gene: 1. CDR3 DNA sequence: TGCGCCAGCAGCTTGTGGACAGGGAATTCACCCCTCCACTTT. This translates into CASSLWTGNSPLHF.

The chain uses TRBV27 and TRBJ2-5, with 7 bases that match TRBD1. The CDR3 runs to 13 residues. Per the germline V gene, CDR1 is MNHEY and CDR2 is SMNVEV (reference sequence). Trimming at V came to 9 bases and at J to 4 bases, leaving 8 bases not matched to a gene. The CDR3 sequence: CASGTASRETQYF. CDR3 nucleotide sequence: TGTGCCAGTGGGACAGCCTCCCGAGAGACCCAGTACTTC.

Only a few counts were recorded for this clone. This chain connects TRBV25-1 to TRBJ1-1; D might be TRBD1 (6 bases). Trimming left V 4 bases short and J 6 bases short, with 12 bases between. The CDR3 has 13 residues. Germline V gene sequence: CDR1 MGHDK, CDR2 SYGVNS. CDR3 region: CASSGRGRAEAFF. CDR3 sequence (DNA): TGTGCCAGCAGTGGCAGGGGCCGGGCTGAAGCTTTCTTT.

The J gene is TRBJ2-3, the V gene TRBV27; 13 positions match TRBD2. Trimming cost V 5 bases and J 0 bases; bases outside gene matches: 5. This CDR3 has 17 residues. CDR1 MNHEY and CDR2 SMNVEV come from the germline V gene (reference sequence). The CDR3 region is CASSPRLAGGSTDTQYF. The CDR3 DNA reads as TGTGCCAGCAGTCCCCGACTAGCGGGGGGCAGCACAGATACGCAGTATTTT.

The chain has TRBV7-9 and TRBJ2-7; D not certain. Germline loops: CDR1 SEHNR, CDR2 FQNEAQ (reference sequence). The CDR3 runs 10 residues. The CDR3 region has the DNA TGTGCTGATCGACCCTACGAGCAGTACTTC. As protein: CADRPYEQYF.

This rearrangement joins TRBV2 to TRBJ2-5; the D gene could be TRBD1 or TRBD2 (5 bases each). Germline V gene data show CDR1 as SNHLY and CDR2 as FYNNEI. This CDR3 comprises 11 residues. V lost 11 bases and J 7 bases, leaving 14 bases between the germline ends. This CDR3 is CARQGEGTQYF. In nucleotides, the CDR3 is TGTGCCCGCCAGGGCGAGGGGACCCAGTACTTC.

The rearrangement joins TRBV7-8 to TRBJ2-7, with 9 nucleotides matching TRBD1. V dropped 0 bases and J dropped 6; count of bases not matched to a gene: 6. Germline V CDR1 and CDR2: SGHVS, FQNEAQ. The CDR3 totals 15 residues. The CDR3 DNA follows: TGTGCCAGCAGCTTAGCGGGACAGGGAGGTGGCGAGCAGTACTTC. Translating gives CASSLAGQGGGEQYF. Together with reference TRBV7-8 and TRBJ2-7, the CDR3 gives the full variable domain: GAGVSQSPRYKVAKRGQDVALRCDPISGHVSLFWYQQALGQGPEFLTYFQNEAQLDKSGLPSDRFFAERPEGSVSTLKIQRTQQEDSAVYLCASSLAGQGGGEQYFGPGTRLTVT.

This clone was found a few times. The V and J genes are TRBV7-8 and TRBJ2-5; no firm D call. Trimming took 5 bases from V and 3 from J, leaving 10 bases between them. From germline, CDR1 is SGHVS and CDR2 FQNEAQ. The CDR3 totals 13 residues. The CDR3 here is CASSARREETQYF. CDR3 coding DNA: TGTGCCAGCAGCGCCCGACGGGAAGAGACCCAGTACTTC.

This clone was observed a handful of times. This chain uses TRBV5-1 with TRBJ2-3; TRBD1 matches 9 bases. Germline CDR1 is SGHRS and CDR2 is YFSETQ. Trimming removed 0 bases from V and 0 bases from J; junction bases left unmatched: 5. This CDR3 spans 17 amino acids. The CDR3 loop reads CASSLVVGQGSTDTQYF. Here the CDR3 DNA reads TGCGCCAGCAGCTTGGTTGTTGGACAGGGGAGCACAGATACGCAGTATTTT.